This T cell receptor (beta chain) was sequenced in a study of blood T cell repertoires in COVID-19. Study context: The samples span acute and convalescent COVID-19 from the United States, Italy and Spain. T cells, B-cell-depleted T cells, or PBMCs supplied cDNA or gDNA.

CDR3 size: 14 residues. Germline CDR1 and CDR2: SGDLS and YYNGEE. V shed 4 bases and J shed 0 bases, with 11 bases lying between them. Authors' analysis steps: Reference gene primer amplification gave estimated nucleated cell counts. The data were produced by immunoSEQ multiplex PCR, yet TCRdb's version contains in-frame clones alone and is incomplete. That table furnishes V, J and clone size, whereas the DNA furnished D and trimming. The data show under 250,000 clones, approximately 85% seen once. The sequenced sample was peripheral blood. The TCR sequence derives from an elderly man with acute or convalescent COVID-19. V is TRBV9 and J is TRBJ2-7; perhaps TRBD1 as D (6 bases). The DNA of the CDR3 is TGTGCCAGCAGCCCCACAGGGTTCTCCTACGAGCAGTACTTC. It specifies CASSPTGFSYEQYF.